This T cell receptor (beta chain) was sequenced for a study of identifying expanded T cells in peripheral blood. The table came from immunoSEQ multiplex PCR; TCRdb's copy has only in-frame clones and leaves some out. The table records around 95,000 clones, approximately 88% of them present only once. Healthy donors had no documented immune events, such as infections, while sampled. On this clone itself: Its antigen is still unknown.

Study outcomes and limitations: Clone count variance between roughly two-week samples rose with total template count. Technical replicates showed roughly 1.2 changed clones; approximately two weeks 15 to 20; four weeks 19.

The CDR3 extends over 16 amino acids. After removal of 0 bases from V and 4 bases from J, the junction contained 7 bases not matched to a gene. CDR1 and CDR2 (germline): LNHDA, SQIVND (reference sequence). The V call is TRBV19, the J call TRBJ2-7; 9 bases are shared with TRBD1. The sample comprised blood. This TCR derives from a person aged 18 to 75 in good health. CDR3 sequence (DNA): TGTGCCAGTAGTATAGATGGAGGGACAGGGACGTACGAGCAGTACTTC. Translation gives CASSIDGGTGTYEQYF.